These 2 T cell receptor beta chains were sequenced from one sample in a study of T cell responses to AZD1222 COVID-19 vaccine. Assay: immunoSEQ multiplex PCR; the TCRdb copy retains only in-frame clones and omits some. The table includes over 150,000 clones, around 85% detected once. Sequencing used peripheral blood, obtained 28 days after the second AZD1222 dose. These receptors were obtained from an adult who received the AZD1222 COVID-19 vaccine.

V gene TRBV5-1 combines with J gene TRBJ2-7; D gene unclear. The CDR3 is 14 amino acids. Trimming stripped 0 bases from V and 0 bases from J, with 7 bases between. Looked up from germline, CDR1 is SGHRS and CDR2 is YFSETQ. The CDR3 nucleotides read TGCGCCAGCAGCTTGGAGGGTATCTCCTACGAGCAGTACTTC. Residues: CASSLEGISYEQYF.

The chain couples TRBV7-9 to TRBJ1-2; D is uncertain. CDR1 SEHNR and CDR2 FQNEAQ come from the germline V gene (reference sequence). This CDR3 region has 15 residues. Between the trimmed V and J ends, which lost 5 bases and 4 bases, there was a span of 17 bases. The CDR3 coding sequence is TGTGCCAGCAGCCCGAGGGCTCGTTGGGGCTATGGCTACACCTTC. Amino acid sequence: CASSPRARWGYGYTF.